The 24 T cell receptor beta chains below were found in one sample sequenced in a study of blood T cells in healthy people across ages. Alongside a J-beta primer mix, a sample-barcoded 5' primer served in a second PCR lasting roughly 7 to 11 cycles. One entry per CDR3 protein results from TCRdb running MiXCR on the 5' RACE reads. The table has over 700,000 distinct CDR3 sequences, 50% to 65% seen once; the top ten hold about two fifths. Sample: blood. These receptors were obtained from an elderly man in good health.

This clonotype has a handful of counts. The gene calls are TRBV21-1 and TRBJ2-3; the table's D call, TRBD1, has no DNA check behind it. TRBV21-1 is marked as a pseudogene. This CDR3 is built from 16 residues. The CDR3 bases are TGTGCCAGCAGCAAAGCGGTGGGGTCCCGAGGGGATACGCAGTATTTT. Encoded protein: CASSKAVGSRGDTQYF.

The chain couples TRBV7-6 to TRBJ2-1; D may be TRBD2 (6 bases). CDR3 length equals 16 residues. The V end was cut by 7 bases, the J end by 6 bases, with 22 bases between. Germline assignment: CDR1 SGHVS and CDR2 FNYEAQ. This CDR3 is CASTKFSGEGGNEQFF. In DNA, the CDR3 is TGTGCCAGCACCAAGTTCTCGGGAGAGGGTGGCAATGAGCAGTTCTTC.

This clonotype was picked up a small number of times. The rearrangement uses TRBV12-3 or TRBV12-4 and TRBJ2-1, with TRBD2 identical over 14 bases. V shed 1 base, J shed 9 bases, and the junction held 20 bases outside the gene matches. The CDR3 has 21 residues. In DNA, the CDR3 is TGTGCCAGCAGTTTAGAAATGGGTCTTGGGGGACTAGCGGGAGCGGACAGTGAGCAGTTCTTC. As protein: CASSLEMGLGGLAGADSEQFF.

The V call is TRBV5-1, the J call TRBJ2-3, with 7 bases matching TRBD1. After removal of 3 bases from V and 4 bases from J, the junction contained 11 bases not matched to a gene. The germline CDR1 and CDR2 sequences are SGHRS and YFSETQ. The CDR3 loop spans 16 amino acids. The CDR3 protein is CASSYRTGTTSDTQYF. CDR3 DNA sequence: TGCGCCAGCAGCTACAGGACAGGCACTACCTCAGATACGCAGTATTTT.

This chain uses TRBV6-2 or TRBV6-3 with TRBJ1-2; D not certain. V gave up 6 bases and J gave up 7 bases, with 9 bases separating them. Germline V gene sequence: CDR1 MNHEY, CDR2 SVGEGT. The CDR3 length is 11 residues. The CDR3 reads CASRRESGYTF. The CDR3 region has the DNA TGTGCCAGCAGGAGAGAGAGTGGCTACACCTTC.

The chain has TRBV20-1 and TRBJ2-1; 11 positions match TRBD2. The J segment lost 8 bases and the V segment lost 5 bases, leaving 5 bases of the junction unmatched. Germline values: CDR1 DFQATT, CDR2 SNEGSKA (reference sequence). CDR3 length: 13 residues. This CDR3 is CSASLAGGHEQFF. CDR3 sequence (DNA): TGCAGTGCTTCTCTAGCGGGAGGCCATGAGCAGTTCTTC.

The chain couples TRBV20-1 to TRBJ2-5, with 7 bases matching TRBD1. The CDR3 contains 18 residues. The J segment lost 2 bases and the V segment lost 1 base, leaving 16 bases of the junction unmatched. Germline V gives CDR1 DFQATT, CDR2 SNEGSKA (reference sequence). DNA of the CDR3: TGCAGTGCTAGAGGACCCGGGACAGAGGCGGTTCGGCAAGAGACCCAGTACTTC. The encoded protein is CSARGPGTEAVRQETQYF.

Only a few counts were recorded for this clonotype. This may be a read error: a much more frequent sequence differs by one nucleotide. The V call is TRBV5-1, the J call TRBJ2-7; a possible D gene is TRBD2 (6 bases). Germline CDR1 and CDR2: SGHRS and YFSETQ. Trimming stripped 4 bases from V and 2 bases from J, with 13 bases between. CDR3 length: 14 residues. The CDR3 reads CASSGSGGPYEQYF. CDR3 nucleotide sequence: TGCGCCAGCAGCGGGTCAGGAGGGCCCTACGAGCAGTACTTC.

The CDR3 here is CASSQVGGYQETQYF. The CDR3, as DNA: TGCGCCAGCAGCCAAGTGGGGGGGTATCAAGAGACCCAGTACTTC. V usage is TRBV4-1 and J usage is TRBJ2-5; 7 bases align to TRBD2. Germline V gene data show CDR1 as MGHRA and CDR2 as YSYEKL. Trimming took 1 base from V and 2 from J; bases not matched to a gene: 4. CDR3 length equals 15 residues.

This chain connects TRBV4-2 to TRBJ2-7, with TRBD2 as a possible D gene (6 bases). V lost 4 bases, J lost 0 bases, and 19 bases lay in between. Germline assignment: CDR1 LGHNA and CDR2 YNFKEQ. This CDR3 has 17 residues. CDR3 region: CASSPVAGGASSYEQYF. The CDR3 coding sequence is TGTGCCAGCAGCCCCGTCGCCGGGGGAGCCAGCTCCTACGAGCAGTACTTC.

The V gene is TRBV20-1, the J gene TRBJ2-5; 8 nucleotides match TRBD2. This CDR3 is built from 15 residues. Germline V gene data show CDR1 as DFQATT and CDR2 as SNEGSKA (reference sequence). CDR3 loop: CNAHEGAGDQETQYF. In DNA, the CDR3 is TGCAATGCCCATGAGGGAGCGGGAGACCAAGAGACCCAGTACTTC.

The chain couples TRBV20-1 to TRBJ2-3, with TRBD2 matching 8 bases. CDR3 size: 13 residues. V was clipped by 6 bases and J by 5 bases; unmatched bases: 7. The germline V gene encodes CDR1 DFQATT and CDR2 SNEGSKA (reference sequence). CDR3 sequence: CSAGGGTRDTQYF. CDR3 nucleotide sequence: TGCAGTGCCGGAGGGGGGACTAGAGATACGCAGTATTTT.

The chain couples TRBV11-2 to TRBJ2-1; D gene unclear. This CDR3 has 15 amino acids. The V end was cut by 4 bases, the J end by 3 bases, with 13 bases between. Per the germline V gene, CDR1 is SGHAT and CDR2 is FQNNGV. In nucleotides, the CDR3 is TGTGCCAGCAGCTCTAACCGACTCCTCTACAATGAGCAGTTCTTC. Translated, it gives CASSSNRLLYNEQFF.

The rearrangement uses TRBV20-1 and TRBJ1-2; D perhaps matches TRBD1 (5 bases). The germline CDR1 and CDR2 sequences are DFQATT and SNEGSKA (reference sequence). This CDR3 has 13 amino acids. V lost 6 bases to trimming and J lost 4 bases, with 15 bases between them. CDR3 nucleotides: TGCAGTGCCCCCCAGGGTAGCGGCTATGGCTACACCTTC. As protein: CSAPQGSGYGYTF.

Notes on this clonotype: Germline and junction disagree at one end, which may indicate a read error. The chain has TRBV7-9 and TRBJ2-7, with 7 bases aligning to TRBD2. The CDR3 has 12 amino acids. Germline assignment: CDR1 SEHNR and CDR2 FQNEAQ (reference sequence). The CDR3 loop is CANSSGGYEQYF. The CDR3 DNA follows: TGTGCCAACAGCTCCGGGGGGTACGAGCAGTACTTC.

This clonotype was seen a few times. This sequence joins TRBV7-6 and TRBJ2-7; D is undetermined. The V and J ends lost 5 bases and 4 bases respectively, with 12 bases between them. Per germline, CDR1 SGHVS and CDR2 FNYEAQ. The length of the CDR3 is 13 residues. CDR3 sequence (DNA): TGTGCCAGCAGCATCCACTACTCATACGAGCAGTACTTC. Translating it yields CASSIHYSYEQYF. Full variable domain (missing parts from reference TRBV7-6 and TRBJ2-7): GAGVSQSPRYKVTKRGQDVALRCDPISGHVSLYWYRQALGQGPEFLTYFNYEAQQDKSGLPNDRFSAERPEGSISTLTIQRTEQRDSAMYRCASSIHYSYEQYFGPGTRLTVT.

This rearrangement joins TRBV10-3 to TRBJ1-5, with 9 bases aligning to TRBD1. From germline, CDR1 is ENHRY and CDR2 SYGVKD. With 4 bases clipped from V and 2 bases from J, the junction kept 3 bases outside the gene matches. CDR3 length: 15 amino acids. The CDR3 reads CAISGDRAGNQPQHF. CDR3 DNA: TGTGCCATCAGTGGGGACAGGGCGGGCAATCAGCCCCAGCATTTT.

In its sample, this clonotype was seen a few times. J is TRBJ2-3 and V is TRBV20-1; D assignment may be TRBD1 or TRBD2 (6 bases each). V was shortened by 1 base and J by 6 bases, with 17 bases between the two germline ends. In germline, CDR1 is DFQATT, CDR2 SNEGSKA (reference sequence). This CDR3 has 15 residues. In DNA, the CDR3 is TGCAGTGCTAGAGGCGCGACGGGGGCTTCGGATACGCAGTATTTT. Its protein is CSARGATGASDTQYF.

The genes are TRBV12-3 or TRBV12-4 and TRBJ2-1; 10 bases line up with TRBD2. CDR3 size: 14 residues. V trimming: 5 bases; J trimming: 8 bases; junction bases outside the gene matches: 6. CDR3 sequence: CASSLGTSVHEQFF. As DNA, the CDR3 is TGTGCCAGCAGTCTCGGGACTAGCGTCCATGAGCAGTTCTTC.

This clonotype was observed at least ten times. V usage is TRBV7-8 and J usage is TRBJ2-3, with D perhaps matching TRBD2 (6 bases). CDR3 length: 16 amino acids. Germline-derived CDR1 and CDR2 are SGHVS and FQNEAQ. V was cut by 5 bases and J by 14 bases, with 29 bases left in between. The CDR3 loop reads CASSPTGTSFHRYAYF. The CDR3 DNA reads as TGTGCCAGCAGCCCTACTGGCACTAGCTTCCACAGATACGCGTATTTT.

This clonotype was seen a handful of times. V usage is TRBV5-1 and J usage is TRBJ2-1; D tentatively reads TRBD1 or TRBD2 (5 bases each). The CDR3 is 17 amino acids. V lost 4 bases, J lost 0 bases, and 17 bases lay in between. CDR1 is SGHRS and CDR2 is YFSETQ in the germline V gene. CDR3 coding DNA: TGCGCCAGCAGCGCCTCGGGACGGGCAAGCTCCTACAATGAGCAGTTCTTC. Translated: CASSASGRASSYNEQFF. The full variable domain, completed using reference TRBV5-1 and TRBJ2-1, is KAGVTQTPRYLIKTRGQQVTLSCSPISGHRSVSWYQQTPGQGLQFLFEYFSETQRNKGNFPGRFSGRQFSNSRSEMNVSTLELGDSALYLCASSASGRASSYNEQFFGPGTRLTVL.

The chain employs TRBV3-1 and TRBJ2-4; 7 nucleotides line up with TRBD2. The better agreement between TRBJ2-7 and the DNA end casts doubt on the J call. Germline V lookup: CDR1 LGHDT, CDR2 YNNKEL (reference sequence). The CDR3 is made up of 14 amino acids. CDR3 sequence: CASSPSSGSYEQYF. CDR3 sequence (DNA): TGTGCCAGCAGCCCTTCTAGCGGAAGCTACGAGCAGTACTTC.

V usage is TRBV29-1 and J usage is TRBJ2-3; TRBD2 agrees at 9 bases. The CDR3 is 15 amino acids. The germline V gene encodes CDR1 SQVTM and CDR2 ANQGSEA. The V gene end was trimmed by 0 bases and the J gene end by 4 bases; junction bases not matched to a gene: 5. The CDR3 spells CSVEEAGGEADTQYF. The CDR3 coding sequence is TGCAGCGTTGAAGAAGCGGGAGGTGAGGCAGATACGCAGTATTTT.

CDR3 bases: TGTGCCAGCAGTCCCGGCCGGGGCTTAGGTGGCTACACCTTC. Residues: CASSPGRGLGGYTF. V gene TRBV12-3 or TRBV12-4 combines with J gene TRBJ1-2, with D possibly TRBD1 on 5 matching bases. The CDR3 sequence is 14 residues long. V dropped 5 bases and J dropped 7 bases, with 17 bases sitting between them.